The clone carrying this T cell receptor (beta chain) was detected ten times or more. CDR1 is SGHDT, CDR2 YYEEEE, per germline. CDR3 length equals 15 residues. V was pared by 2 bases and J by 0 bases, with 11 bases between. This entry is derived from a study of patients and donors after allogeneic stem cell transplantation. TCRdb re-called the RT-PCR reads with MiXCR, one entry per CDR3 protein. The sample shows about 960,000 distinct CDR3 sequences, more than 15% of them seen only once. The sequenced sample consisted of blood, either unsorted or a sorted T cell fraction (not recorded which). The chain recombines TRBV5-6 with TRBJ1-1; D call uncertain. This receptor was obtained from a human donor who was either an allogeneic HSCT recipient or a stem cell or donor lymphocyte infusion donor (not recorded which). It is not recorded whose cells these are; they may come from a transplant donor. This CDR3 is CASSLRTEMNTEAFF. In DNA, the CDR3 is TGTGCCAGCAGCTTAAGGACGGAAATGAACACTGAAGCTTTCTTT.